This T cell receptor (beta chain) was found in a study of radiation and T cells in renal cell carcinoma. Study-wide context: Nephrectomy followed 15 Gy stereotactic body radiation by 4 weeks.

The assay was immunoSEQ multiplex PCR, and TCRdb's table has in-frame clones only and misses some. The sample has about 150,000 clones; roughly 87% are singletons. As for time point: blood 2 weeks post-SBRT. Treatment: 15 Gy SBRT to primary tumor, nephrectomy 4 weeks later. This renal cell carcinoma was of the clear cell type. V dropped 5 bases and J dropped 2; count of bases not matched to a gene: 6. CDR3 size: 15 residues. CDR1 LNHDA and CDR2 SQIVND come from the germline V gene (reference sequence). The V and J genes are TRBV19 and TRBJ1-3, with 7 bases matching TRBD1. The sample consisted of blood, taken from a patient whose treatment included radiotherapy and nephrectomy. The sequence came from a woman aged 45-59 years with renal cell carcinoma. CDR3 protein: CASSATGEAGNTIYF. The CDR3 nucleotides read TGTGCCAGTAGTGCCACAGGGGAGGCTGGAAACACCATATATTTT.